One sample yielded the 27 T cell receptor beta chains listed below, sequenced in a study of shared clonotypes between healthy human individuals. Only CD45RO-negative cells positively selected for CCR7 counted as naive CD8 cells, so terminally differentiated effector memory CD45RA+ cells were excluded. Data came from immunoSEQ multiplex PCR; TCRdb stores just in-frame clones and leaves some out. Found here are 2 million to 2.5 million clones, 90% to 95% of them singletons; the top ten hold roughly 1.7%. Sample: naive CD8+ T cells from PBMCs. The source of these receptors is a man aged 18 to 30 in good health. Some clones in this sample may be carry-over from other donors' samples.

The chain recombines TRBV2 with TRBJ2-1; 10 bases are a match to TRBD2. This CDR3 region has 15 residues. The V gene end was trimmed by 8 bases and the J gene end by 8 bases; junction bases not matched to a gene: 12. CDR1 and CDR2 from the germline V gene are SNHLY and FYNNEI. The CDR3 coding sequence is TGTGCCAGCCCGCTCGCAGCGGGAGGGCCGGATGAGCAGTTCTTC. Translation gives CASPLAAGGPDEQFF.

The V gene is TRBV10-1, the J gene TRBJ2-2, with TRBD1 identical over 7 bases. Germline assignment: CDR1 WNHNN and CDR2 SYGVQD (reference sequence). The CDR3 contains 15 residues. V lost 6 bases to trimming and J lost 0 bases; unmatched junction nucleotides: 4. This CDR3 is CASSLGGSNTGELFF. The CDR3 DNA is TGCGCCAGCAGCCTAGGGGGCTCGAACACCGGGGAGCTGTTTTTT.

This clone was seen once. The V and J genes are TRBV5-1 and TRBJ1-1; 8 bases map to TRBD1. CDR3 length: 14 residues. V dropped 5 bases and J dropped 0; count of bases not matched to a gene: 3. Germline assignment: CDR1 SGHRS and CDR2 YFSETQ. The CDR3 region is CASRRTGLNTEAFF. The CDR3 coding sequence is TGCGCCAGCAGACGGACAGGGTTGAACACTGAAGCTTTCTTT.

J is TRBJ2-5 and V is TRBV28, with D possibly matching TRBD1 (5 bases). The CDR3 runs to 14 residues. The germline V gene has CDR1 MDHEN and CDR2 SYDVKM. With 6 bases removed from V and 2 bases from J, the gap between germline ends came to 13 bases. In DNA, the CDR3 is TGTGCCAGCAGACTCAGGGCTAGACAAGAGACCCAGTACTTC. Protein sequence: CASRLRARQETQYF.

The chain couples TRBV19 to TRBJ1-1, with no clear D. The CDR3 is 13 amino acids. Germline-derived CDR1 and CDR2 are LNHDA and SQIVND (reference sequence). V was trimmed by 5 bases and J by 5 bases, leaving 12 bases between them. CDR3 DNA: TGTGCCAGTAGTGTTTCAAAGGTGACTGAAGCTTTCTTT. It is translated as CASSVSKVTEAFF.

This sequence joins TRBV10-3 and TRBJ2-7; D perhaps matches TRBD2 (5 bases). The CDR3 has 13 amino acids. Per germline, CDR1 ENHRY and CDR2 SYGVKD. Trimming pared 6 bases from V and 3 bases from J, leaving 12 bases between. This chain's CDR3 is CAISDYQVYEQYF. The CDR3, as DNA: TGTGCCATCAGCGACTACCAGGTCTACGAGCAGTACTTC.

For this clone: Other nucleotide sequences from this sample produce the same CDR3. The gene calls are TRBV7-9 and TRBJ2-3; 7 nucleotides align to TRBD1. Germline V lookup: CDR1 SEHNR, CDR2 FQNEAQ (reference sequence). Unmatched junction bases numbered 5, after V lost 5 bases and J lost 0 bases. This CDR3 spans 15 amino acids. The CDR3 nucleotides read TGTGCCAGCAGCCGGGACAGAGCTAGCACAGATACGCAGTATTTT. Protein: CASSRDRASTDTQYF.

The chain's CDR3 is CSVEARGMLETQYF. The DNA of the CDR3 is TGCAGCGTTGAAGCCCGGGGTATGTTGGAGACCCAGTACTTC. The gene calls are TRBV29-1 and TRBJ2-5; weak D call: TRBD2 (5 bases). Germline V gene lookup returns CDR1 SQVTM and CDR2 ANQGSEA. The CDR3 covers 14 residues. Trimming took 1 base from V and 5 from J, leaving 14 bases between them.

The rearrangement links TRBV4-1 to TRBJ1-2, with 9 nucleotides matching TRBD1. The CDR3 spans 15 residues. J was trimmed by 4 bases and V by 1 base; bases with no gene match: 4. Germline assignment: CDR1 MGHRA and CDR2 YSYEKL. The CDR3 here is CASSQGTGAGYGYTF. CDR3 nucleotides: TGCGCCAGCAGCCAAGGGACAGGGGCTGGCTATGGCTACACCTTC.

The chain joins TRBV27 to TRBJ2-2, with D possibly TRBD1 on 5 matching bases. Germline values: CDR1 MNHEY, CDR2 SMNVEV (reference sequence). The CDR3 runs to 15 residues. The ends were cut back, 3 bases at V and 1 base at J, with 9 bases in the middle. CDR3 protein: CASSFIGENTGELFF. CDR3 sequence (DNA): TGTGCCAGCAGTTTCATAGGGGAGAACACCGGGGAGCTGTTTTTT.

The CDR3 nucleotides are TGTGCCAGCAGCTTGAATATGAACACCGGGGAGCTGTTTTTT. Protein product: CASSLNMNTGELFF. The rearrangement joins TRBV7-9 to TRBJ2-2; D unresolved. V dropped 3 bases and J dropped 1 base, with 6 bases sitting between them. There are 14 residues in the CDR3. Germline-derived CDR1 and CDR2 are SEHNR and FQNEAQ (reference sequence). Full variable domain (remainder filled in from reference TRBV7-9 and TRBJ2-2): DTGVSQNPRHKITKRGQNVTFRCDPISEHNRLYWYRQTLGQGPEFLTYFQNEAQLEKSRLLSDRFSAERPKGSFSTLEIQRTEQGDSAMYLCASSLNMNTGELFFGEGSRLTVL.

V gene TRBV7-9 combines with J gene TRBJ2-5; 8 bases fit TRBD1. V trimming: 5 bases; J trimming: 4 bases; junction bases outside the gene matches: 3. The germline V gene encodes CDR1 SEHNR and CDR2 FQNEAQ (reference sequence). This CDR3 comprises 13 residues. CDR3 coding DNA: TGTGCCAGCAGCACCGACAGGGGAGAGACCCAGTACTTC. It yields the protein CASSTDRGETQYF.

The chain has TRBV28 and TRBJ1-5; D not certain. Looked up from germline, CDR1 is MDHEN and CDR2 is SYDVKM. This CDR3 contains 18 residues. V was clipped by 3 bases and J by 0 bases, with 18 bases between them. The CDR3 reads CASSFPPYGPVSNQPQHF. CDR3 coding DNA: TGTGCCAGCAGTTTCCCCCCTTATGGACCGGTTAGCAATCAGCCCCAGCATTTT.

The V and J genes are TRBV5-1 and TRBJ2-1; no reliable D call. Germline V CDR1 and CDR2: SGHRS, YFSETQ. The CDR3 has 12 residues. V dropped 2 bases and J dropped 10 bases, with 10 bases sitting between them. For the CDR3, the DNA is TGCGCCAGCAGCTTCGGACCTCTAGAGCAGTTCTTC. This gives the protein CASSFGPLEQFF.

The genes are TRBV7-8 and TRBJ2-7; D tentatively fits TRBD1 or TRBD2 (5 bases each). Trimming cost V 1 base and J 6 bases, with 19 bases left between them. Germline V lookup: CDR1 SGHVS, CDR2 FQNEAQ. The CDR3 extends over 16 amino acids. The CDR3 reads CASSLVVRGPAAEQYF. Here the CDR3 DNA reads TGTGCCAGCAGCTTAGTGGTCCGGGGCCCGGCTGCCGAGCAGTACTTC.

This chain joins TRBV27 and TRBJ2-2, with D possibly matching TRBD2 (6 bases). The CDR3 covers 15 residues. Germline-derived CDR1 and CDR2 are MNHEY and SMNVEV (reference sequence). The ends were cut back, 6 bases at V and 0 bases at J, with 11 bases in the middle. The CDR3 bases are TGTGCCAGCAGGACCCGGGACTCGAACACCGGGGAGCTGTTTTTT. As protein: CASRTRDSNTGELFF.

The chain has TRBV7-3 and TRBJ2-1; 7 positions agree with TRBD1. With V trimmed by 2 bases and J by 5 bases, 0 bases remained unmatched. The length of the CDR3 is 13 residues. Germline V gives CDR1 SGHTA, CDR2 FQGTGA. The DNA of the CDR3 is TGTGCCAGCAGCTTAGACAGGGACAATGAGCAGTTCTTC. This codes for CASSLDRDNEQFF.

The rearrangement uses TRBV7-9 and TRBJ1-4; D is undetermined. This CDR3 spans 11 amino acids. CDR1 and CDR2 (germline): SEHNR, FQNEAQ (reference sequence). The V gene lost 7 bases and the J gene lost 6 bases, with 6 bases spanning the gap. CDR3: CASTRDEKLFF. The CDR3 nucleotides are TGTGCCAGCACAAGGGATGAAAAACTGTTTTTT.

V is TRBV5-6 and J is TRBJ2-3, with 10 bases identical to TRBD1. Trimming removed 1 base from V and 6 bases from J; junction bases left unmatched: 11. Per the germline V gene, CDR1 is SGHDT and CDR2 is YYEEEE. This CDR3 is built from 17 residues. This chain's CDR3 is CASSLSGQGPPGDTQYF. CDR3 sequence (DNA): TGTGCCAGCAGCTTGTCGGGACAGGGGCCCCCCGGGGATACGCAGTATTTT.

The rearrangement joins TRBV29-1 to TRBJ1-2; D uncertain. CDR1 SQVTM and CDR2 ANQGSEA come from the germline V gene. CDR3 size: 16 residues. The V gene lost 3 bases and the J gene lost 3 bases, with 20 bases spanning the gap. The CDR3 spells CSVEARPGSTHYGYTF. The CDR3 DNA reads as TGCAGCGTTGAGGCTCGGCCGGGGTCAACGCACTATGGCTACACCTTC.

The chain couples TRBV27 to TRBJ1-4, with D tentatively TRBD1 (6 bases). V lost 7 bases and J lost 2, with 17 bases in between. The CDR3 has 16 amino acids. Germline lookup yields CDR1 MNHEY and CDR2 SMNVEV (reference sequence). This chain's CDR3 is CASTPFLQGTNEKLFF. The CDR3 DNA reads TGTGCCAGCACCCCCTTCCTTCAGGGGACTAATGAAAAACTGTTTTTT. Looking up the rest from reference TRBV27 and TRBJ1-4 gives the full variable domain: EAQVTQNPRYLITVTGKKLTVTCSQNMNHEYMSWYRQDPGLGLRQIYYSMNVEVTDKGDVPEGYKVSRKEKRNFPLILESPSPNQTSLYFCASTPFLQGTNEKLFFGSGTQLSVL.

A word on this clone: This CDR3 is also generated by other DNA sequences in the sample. CDR3 sequence (DNA): TGTGCCAGCAGAAACACAGATACGCAGTATTTT. Protein: CASRNTDTQYF. The gene calls are TRBV27 and TRBJ2-3; no definite D call. Germline CDR1 is MNHEY and CDR2 is SMNVEV (reference sequence). The CDR3 consists of 11 residues. V shed 6 bases and J shed 2 bases, with 3 bases lying between them.

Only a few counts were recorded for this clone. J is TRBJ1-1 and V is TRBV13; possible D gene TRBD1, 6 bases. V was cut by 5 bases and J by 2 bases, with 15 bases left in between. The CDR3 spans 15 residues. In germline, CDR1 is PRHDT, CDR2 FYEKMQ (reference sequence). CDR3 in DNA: TGTGCCAGCAGCGGCAGGGGTGAGGGAAACACTGAAGCTTTCTTT. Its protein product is CASSGRGEGNTEAFF.

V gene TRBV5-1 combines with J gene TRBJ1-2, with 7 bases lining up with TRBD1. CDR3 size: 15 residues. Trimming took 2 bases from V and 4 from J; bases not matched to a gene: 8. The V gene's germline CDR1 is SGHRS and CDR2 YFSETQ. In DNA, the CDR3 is TGCGCCAGCAGCTTAGAACCGGGACAGACCTATGGCTACACCTTC. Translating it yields CASSLEPGQTYGYTF.

The CDR3 protein is CASSPGTYPVKSQPQHF. The CDR3 DNA reads as TGTGCCAGTAGTCCCGGGACATACCCTGTTAAGTCTCAGCCCCAGCATTTT. The chain combines TRBV19 with TRBJ1-5; the D gene is possibly TRBD1 (6 bases). Trimming took 5 bases from V and 6 from J, leaving 23 bases between them. In germline, CDR1 is LNHDA, CDR2 SQIVND (reference sequence). The CDR3 loop spans 17 amino acids. The full variable domain, in which reference TRBV19 and TRBJ1-5 provide the parts outside the CDR3, is DGGITQSPKYLFRKEGQNVTLSCEQNLNHDAMYWYRQDPGQGLRLIYYSQIVNDFQKGDIAEGYSVSREKKESFPLTVTSAQKNPTAFYLCASSPGTYPVKSQPQHFGDGTRLSIL.

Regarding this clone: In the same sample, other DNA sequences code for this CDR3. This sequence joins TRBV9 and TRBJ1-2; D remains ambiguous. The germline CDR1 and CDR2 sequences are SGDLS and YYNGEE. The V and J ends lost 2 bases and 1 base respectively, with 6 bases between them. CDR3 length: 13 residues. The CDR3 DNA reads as TGTGCCAGCAGCGTCGGCGGTAACTATGGCTACACCTTC. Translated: CASSVGGNYGYTF.

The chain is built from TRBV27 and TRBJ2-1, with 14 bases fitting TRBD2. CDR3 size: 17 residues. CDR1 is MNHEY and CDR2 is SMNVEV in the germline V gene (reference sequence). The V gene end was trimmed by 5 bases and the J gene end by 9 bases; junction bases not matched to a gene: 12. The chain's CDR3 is CASSPRLAGGPRGEQFF. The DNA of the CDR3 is TGTGCCAGCAGTCCGAGACTAGCGGGAGGGCCTCGGGGTGAGCAGTTCTTC.